This T cell receptor (beta chain) was sequenced during a study of CD8 T cells in ankylosing spondylitis. TCRdb passed the 5' RACE reads through MiXCR, listing each CDR3 protein once. The sample has 250,000 or so distinct CDR3 sequences, 20% to 30% seen once. The sample holds a few counts of this clonotype. Its antigen is unknown. The study, taken as a whole, reports: Within ankylosing spondylitis blood, a TCR beta motif made up of roughly eight highly homologous variants appeared to be characteristic. The authors reported significant enrichment of disease-linked clones in matched ankylosing spondylitis synovial fluid.

Sequencing was done on a sample of blood, either unsorted or a sorted T cell fraction (not recorded which). The sequence was collected from a male donor with ankylosing spondylitis or in good health (not recorded which).

The CDR3 region has the DNA TGCAGTGCTTCCACACCACGCACAGATACGCAGTATTTT. Protein: CSASTPRTDTQYF. The rearrangement links TRBV20-1 to TRBJ2-3; no definite D call. The germline V gene encodes CDR1 DFQATT and CDR2 SNEGSKA (reference sequence). V dropped 5 bases and J dropped 1 base, with 10 bases sitting between them. CDR3 length: 13 amino acids.